These 16 T cell receptor beta chains were all obtained from the same sample, sequenced in a study of blood T cell repertoires in COVID-19. The assay was immunoSEQ multiplex PCR, and TCRdb's table has in-frame clones only and misses some. The data show about 210,000 clones, roughly 82% seen once. The specimen sequenced was peripheral blood. These TCRs come from an older woman with COVID-19, enrolled during active disease.

The CDR3 is CASSQESRDEKLFF. In DNA, the CDR3 is TGTGCCAGCAGCCAAGAATCCAGGGATGAAAAACTGTTTTTT. The chain recombines TRBV3-1 (or the pseudogene TRBV3-2) with TRBJ1-4; TRBD1 might be the D (5 bases). Trimming removed 0 bases at V and 6 bases at J, with 8 bases between. The CDR3 runs to 14 residues. The V gene's germline CDR1 is LGHDT and CDR2 YNNKEL (reference sequence).

This clone was counted once. V usage is TRBV11-2 and J usage is TRBJ1-1; 9 bases line up with TRBD1. This CDR3 comprises 16 residues. V lost 1 base to trimming and J lost 1 base; unmatched junction nucleotides: 4. Germline V gene data show CDR1 as SGHAT and CDR2 as FQNNGV. Here the CDR3 DNA reads TGTGCCAGCAGCTTAGGACGGACAGGGGCGAACACTGAAGCTTTCTTT. Protein: CASSLGRTGANTEAFF.

The rearrangement links TRBV12-3 or TRBV12-4 to TRBJ2-3, with D tentatively TRBD1 (6 bases). The CDR3 runs to 13 residues. Trimming stripped 6 bases from V and 3 bases from J, with 10 bases between. CDR3 in DNA: TGTGCCAGCAGGGCGGACAGTACAGATACGCAGTATTTT. Its translation is CASRADSTDTQYF.

The chain uses TRBV2 and TRBJ2-3; D gene ambiguous. The CDR3 is 15 residues long. Germline CDR1 reads SNHLY; CDR2 reads FYNNEI. Trimming pared 4 bases from V and 4 bases from J, leaving 15 bases between. CDR3 bases: TGTGCCAGCAGTGTGCGGCCGCCTGAGTCAGATACGCAGTATTTT. Its protein product is CASSVRPPESDTQYF.

This clone showed up just once. V gene TRBV3-1 (or the pseudogene TRBV3-2) combines with J gene TRBJ1-1; D may be TRBD1 (5 bases). Germline CDR1 LGHDT, CDR2 YNNKEL (reference sequence). The V end lost 0 bases, the J end lost 4 bases, and 15 bases lay between the germline ends. CDR3 length: 16 amino acids. The CDR3 loop is CASSQDLPGLSTEAFF. The CDR3 DNA follows: TGTGCCAGCAGCCAAGATCTCCCAGGGCTGAGCACTGAAGCTTTCTTT.

CDR3 amino acids: CASSPGVGLYEQYF. CDR3 bases: TGTGCCAGCAGCCCCGGGGTTGGCCTTTACGAGCAGTACTTC. The rearrangement uses TRBV7-2 and TRBJ2-7; possibly TRBD2 for D (5 bases). V was clipped by 5 bases and J by 4 bases, with 15 bases between them. Germline V gives CDR1 SGHTA, CDR2 FQGNSA. There are 14 residues in the CDR3.

This chain connects TRBV11-1 to TRBJ2-1; 9 bases are shared with TRBD1. Germline CDR1 reads SGHAT; CDR2 reads FQDESV (reference sequence). The V and J ends lost 4 bases and 2 bases, in that order; junction bases with no gene match: 3. The CDR3 has 15 residues. The CDR3 bases are TGTGCCAGCAGCTCCCGGGACAGGGCCTACAATGAGCAGTTCTTC. Translation: CASSSRDRAYNEQFF.

This chain joins TRBV5-1 and TRBJ2-3; tentatively, D is TRBD2 (6 bases). The germline V and J ends were trimmed by 5 bases and 4 bases, with 17 bases remaining between them. The CDR3 sequence is 15 residues long. Germline V CDR1 and CDR2: SGHRS, YFSETQ. CDR3 nucleotide sequence: TGCGCCAGCAGTATGGAGGGCAGGGTGGCAGATACGCAGTATTTT. It codes for CASSMEGRVADTQYF.

The chain employs TRBV5-6 and TRBJ1-1; D ambiguous. Germline V CDR1 and CDR2: SGHDT, YYEEEE. V gave up 0 bases and J gave up 1 base, with 7 bases separating them. This CDR3 region has 14 residues. CDR3 in amino acids: CASSLAGWNTEAFF. In nucleotides, the CDR3 is TGTGCCAGCAGCTTGGCCGGGTGGAACACTGAAGCTTTCTTT.

The chain couples TRBV19 to TRBJ2-7, with 9 bases matching TRBD1. The V gene end was trimmed by 5 bases and the J gene end by 4 bases; junction bases not matched to a gene: 9. Looked up from germline, CDR1 is LNHDA and CDR2 is SQIVND (reference sequence). The CDR3 covers 15 residues. The CDR3 is CASSVTGTGSYEQYF. The CDR3 DNA reads as TGTGCCAGTAGTGTCACCGGGACAGGGTCTTACGAGCAGTACTTC.

This clone appeared once. The rearrangement uses TRBV30 and TRBJ1-4; TRBD1 matches 7 bases. Germline CDR1 is GTSNPN and CDR2 is SVGIG (reference sequence). V gave up 5 bases and J gave up 7 bases; unmatched junction bases: 4. The CDR3 has 12 amino acids. CDR3 protein: CAWDRVGEKLFF. The CDR3, as DNA: TGTGCCTGGGACAGGGTGGGTGAAAAACTGTTTTTT. Variable domain in full (rest from reference TRBV30 and TRBJ1-4): SQTIHQWPATLVQPVGSPLSLECTVEGTSNPNLYWYRQAAGRGLQLLFYSVGIGQISSEVPQNLSASRPQDRQFILSSKKLLLSDSGFYLCAWDRVGEKLFFGSGTQLSVL.

The chain employs TRBV6-5 and TRBJ2-2; TRBD1 matches at 7 bases. The length of the CDR3 is 15 residues. Germline V gene lookup returns CDR1 MNHEY and CDR2 SVGAGI. Trimming took 6 bases from V and 4 from J; bases not matched to a gene: 8. CDR3 sequence reads: CASSPGQALTGELFF. In nucleotides, the CDR3 is TGTGCCAGCAGCCCCGGACAGGCCCTCACCGGGGAGCTGTTTTTT.

Remarks on this clone: In the same sample, other DNA sequences code for this CDR3. The V gene is TRBV9, the J gene TRBJ1-1; TRBD1 matches at 7 bases. V gave up 0 bases and J gave up 1 base; unmatched junction bases: 0. Germline CDR1 and CDR2: SGDLS and YYNGEE. The CDR3 has 14 amino acids. The CDR3 nucleotides are TGTGCCAGCAGCGTAGGACAGGGGAACACTGAAGCTTTCTTT. It encodes CASSVGQGNTEAFF.

The chain has TRBV11-2 and TRBJ2-1, with 9 positions matching TRBD2. The V gene's germline CDR1 is SGHAT and CDR2 FQNNGV. Trimming at V came to 4 bases and at J to 6 bases, leaving 7 bases not matched to a gene. CDR3 size: 15 residues. CDR3 DNA sequence: TGTGCCAGCAGCTCCATAGCGGGAGTAGCCAATGAGCAGTTCTTC. Its translation: CASSSIAGVANEQFF.

A few counts support this clone. This chain connects TRBV29-1 to TRBJ2-3; 7 bases map to TRBD2. CDR3 length: 16 residues. The germline CDR1 and CDR2 sequences are SQVTM and ANQGSEA. Trimming took 3 bases from V and 0 from J; bases not matched to a gene: 9. The CDR3 loop is CSVDGGGDGSTDTQYF. DNA for the CDR3: TGCAGCGTTGATGGGGGGGGAGACGGTAGCACAGATACGCAGTATTTT.

The chain joins TRBV4-2 to TRBJ1-4; D possibly corresponds to TRBD1 (5 bases). Trimming stripped 4 bases from V and 0 bases from J, with 6 bases between. This CDR3 spans 14 amino acids. Germline CDR1 is LGHNA and CDR2 is YNFKEQ. The CDR3 sequence is CASSPGATNEKLFF. DNA of the CDR3: TGTGCCAGCAGCCCGGGGGCAACTAATGAAAAACTGTTTTTT.